This T cell receptor beta chain derives from a study of T cells after yellow fever vaccination (dated by TCRdb to the late 2010s). As for the study more broadly: The SMART-Seq v4 Ultra Low Input RNA kit was used to prepare libraries from fractions with low cell numbers. Two healthy male donors, one aged 18 to 30 and one aged 30 to 40 years, made up the cohort. Bulk TCR alpha and beta repertoires were sequenced longitudinally to track T-cell clones before and after primary and booster YFV17D yellow fever vaccination. Blood was drawn at multiple timepoints before and after primary and secondary immunization, with bulk PBMC replicates and cell subsets isolated. Results and caveats for the whole study, not just this receptor: The secondary T-cell response was found to be weaker but faster than the primary response, with a peak reached on day 5 rather than on day 15. Because abundant contaminating clonotypes from the bulk population could be contained in FACS-sorted repertoires, computational filtering was required. A small fraction of clonotypes appeared in both the CD4 and CD8 compartments, likely as a result of convergent recombination. The study included only two donors, which limits how far the findings can be generalized. After the booster, most of the clones that had expanded following primary vaccination were detected again (almost 98% of CD4 and around 87% of CD8), which suggests that memory was broadly maintained.

The CDR3 sequence holds 16 residues, the cysteine and phenylalanine included. This entry keeps only the CDR3 DNA: 48 bases, framed from base 1. CDR1 and CDR2 (MNHEY, SVGAGI) derive from the germline V gene. At the junction V is shortened by 0 bases and J by 0 bases, with 9 bases in between. This clonotype was detected only a few times. Its antigen has not been determined. Qualities for individual bases were not recorded, and no much larger clone is one base off. TCR cDNA was made using 5'RACE template switching, a step that added a universal primer site and unique molecular identifiers. Priming of cDNA synthesis was performed from both the TCR alpha and TCR beta constant segments. Libraries were amplified in two PCR steps, with sample barcodes and sequencing adapters added in the second step. Sequencing of libraries was performed on Illumina HiSeq 2500 (2x100 bp) or NovaSeq (2x150 bp). Per the source publication's procedure: MIGEC was used to demultiplex reads and collapse the reads into UMI consensus sequences, and MiXCR was used for V(D)J alignment. Vaccine-responding clonotypes were identified with edgeR using replicate PBMC samples, with FDR below 0.01 and a log2 fold change above 5 up to day 15 being required. Each bulk clonotype received a CD4 or CD8 identity based on whether the sequenced CD4 or CD8 repertoire contained that clonotype at higher abundance. TCRdb reprocessing: public reads trimmed at Q25 with fastp, clones called with MiXCR, in-frame beta chains kept. Each entry merges the rows of one CDR3 protein and shows their most common DNA and genes. The V and J calls reflect TCRdb's pipeline rather than the authors' work. Present in this sample are under 550,000 distinct CDR3 sequences, just over 20% of which were seen just once. The ten largest clones capture about 16% of the sample.

What the treatment or condition label conveys for this sample: live attenuated yellow fever vaccine strain. At each blood-draw timepoint, two biological replicates of bulk PBMCs were collected. A standard Ficoll-Paque protocol was used to isolate PBMCs from peripheral blood. RNA was extracted with TriZol from bulk PBMCs, CD4 and CD8 fractions, and dextramer-positive and dextramer-negative fractions. The chain is encoded by TRBV6-5 joined to TRBJ2-1; the D element might be TRBD1 or TRBD2, as each aligns at 6 bases. The TCR originated in a man in his late teens or twenties who received the YFV17D yellow fever vaccine. Here the sequenced sample was PBMCs, taken about 20 days after the first yellow fever vaccination. Here is the DNA: TGTGCCAGCAGTTACTCGACGGGGGCCTCCTACAATGAGCAGTTCTTC. This encodes CASSYSTGASYNEQFF.